This T cell receptor (beta chain) was obtained from a study of T cell clonality in common variable immunodeficiency. Study observations and caveats: Repertoire-complication correlations in CVID were limited by patient heterogeneity. TCRbeta clonality was increased in CVID versus healthy controls. Reportedly, TCR beta sequences from common variable immunodeficiency showed fewer deletions and N-nucleotide insertions. The cause of increased CVID clonality remains unclear without subpopulation sequencing.

This clone was seen many times. Its antigen is undetermined. Read sequence stops 3 residues before the CDR3 end, and the germline J gene provides the missing end. The CDR3 is 17 residues long. The V and J ends lost 4 bases and 0 bases, in that order; junction bases with no gene match: 9. Per germline, CDR1 KGHSH and CDR2 LQKENI. Some clones are missing from TCRdb's copy, which holds only in-frame ones; the method was immunoSEQ multiplex PCR. Singletons are absent from the sample, which has 75,000 to 85,000 clones. V is TRBV18 and J is TRBJ2-1; 7 nucleotides agree with TRBD1. Source material: peripheral blood mononuclear cells. The clonotype comes from a person aged 18-70 years in good health. CDR3 bases read: TGTGCCAGCTCACGGAGGACAGGTGCCGGCTCCTACAATGAG. This codes for CASSRRTGAGSYNE. Given in full, the CDR3 is CASSRRTGAGSYNEQFF.